The 22 T cell receptor beta chains reported below all come from one sample, sequenced in a study of OX40 agonist ivuxolimab in advanced cancers. Method: immunoSEQ multiplex PCR; TCRdb's copy keeps in-frame clones and lacks some. The table lists about 57,000 clones, around 80% of them singletons. The input for sequencing was CD4+ or CD8+ T cells sorted from blood, taken in a trial of the OX40 agonist ivuxolimab. The receptors were gathered from an adult with an advanced solid tumor such as melanoma, head and neck, liver or kidney cancer.

V usage is TRBV9 and J usage is TRBJ2-3; 9 bases agree with TRBD2. CDR1 is SGDLS, CDR2 YYNGEE, per germline. The length of the CDR3 is 14 residues. V lost 3 bases to trimming and J lost 4 bases; unmatched junction nucleotides: 3. The chain's CDR3 is CASSARLAADTQYF. CDR3 sequence (DNA): TGTGCCAGCAGCGCGAGACTAGCGGCAGATACGCAGTATTTT.

This clone was observed a single time. The DNA for the CDR3 is TGTGCCAGCAGCTTAGCGGGACAGGGGGCAGATACGCAGTATTTT. It is translated as CASSLAGQGADTQYF. The rearrangement links TRBV11-1 to TRBJ2-3, with 11 bases that match TRBD1. CDR3 size: 15 residues. V shed 0 bases, J shed 4 bases, and the junction held 0 bases outside the gene matches. Germline V gives CDR1 SGHAT, CDR2 FQDESV (reference sequence).

In its sample, this clone was seen a few times. The rearrangement links TRBV29-1 to TRBJ2-1, with D tentatively TRBD2 (6 bases). CDR1 and CDR2 from the germline V gene are SQVTM and ANQGSEA. Trimming took 6 bases from V and 9 from J, leaving 12 bases between them. This CDR3 is 11 amino acids long. CDR3 nucleotides: TGCAGCGTCCGGGACTTGGGTGAGCAGTTCTTC. It is translated as CSVRDLGEQFF.

This rearrangement joins TRBV30 to TRBJ1-1, with a possible D match to TRBD1 (6 bases). The CDR3 is 14 amino acids. Germline values: CDR1 GTSNPN, CDR2 SVGIG (reference sequence). Trimming pared 3 bases from V and 4 bases from J, leaving 15 bases between. CDR3 sequence: CAWRRRGVVTEAFF. The CDR3 bases are TGTGCCTGGAGGCGAAGGGGGGTAGTCACTGAAGCTTTCTTT.

The chain recombines TRBV7-8 with TRBJ2-7; 7 bases map to TRBD2. The V segment lost 5 bases and the J segment 3 bases; nucleotides outside the gene matches: 7. The CDR3 is made up of 14 amino acids. Germline CDR1 SGHVS, CDR2 FQNEAQ. CDR3 DNA: TGTGCCAGCAGCCAAACTAGCGTAGACTACGAGCAGTACTTC. Its protein product is CASSQTSVDYEQYF. Full variable domain (outside the CDR3, taken from reference TRBV7-8 and TRBJ2-7): GAGVSQSPRYKVAKRGQDVALRCDPISGHVSLFWYQQALGQGPEFLTYFQNEAQLDKSGLPSDRFFAERPEGSVSTLKIQRTQQEDSAVYLCASSQTSVDYEQYFGPGTRLTVT.

This chain links TRBV29-1 with TRBJ2-7, with D perhaps TRBD1 (6 bases). The V and J ends lost 6 bases and 3 bases respectively, with 6 bases between them. Germline loops: CDR1 SQVTM, CDR2 ANQGSEA. CDR3 length equals 10 residues. CDR3 in amino acids: CSVDSYEQYF. The CDR3 DNA reads TGCAGCGTGGACAGCTACGAGCAGTACTTC.

The chain employs TRBV2 and TRBJ2-4; D is undetermined. CDR1 is SNHLY, CDR2 FYNNEI, per germline. V was trimmed by 7 bases and J by 1 base, leaving 14 bases between them. The CDR3 is 15 residues long. The chain's CDR3 is CASTTGGAAKNIQYF. The DNA for the CDR3 is TGTGCCAGCACAACCGGCGGTGCTGCCAAAAACATTCAGTACTTC. The variable domain in full, completed from reference TRBV2 and TRBJ2-4, reads EPEVTQTPSHQVTQMGQEVILRCVPISNHLYFYWYRQILGQKVEFLVSFYNNEISEKSEIFDDQFSVERPDGSNFTLKIRSTKLEDSAMYFCASTTGGAAKNIQYFGAGTRLSVL.

The CDR3, as DNA: TGTGCCAGCAGCCAAACCAGGGACAGAGAATCACCCCTCCACTTT. It yields the protein CASSQTRDRESPLHF. The chain has TRBV6-1 and TRBJ1-6, with 7 bases aligning to TRBD1. The V and J ends lost 6 bases and 10 bases, in that order; junction bases with no gene match: 12. Per germline, CDR1 MNHNS and CDR2 SASEGT. The CDR3 contains 15 residues.

The rearrangement uses TRBV2 and TRBJ1-4; 8 bases align to TRBD1. The trim removed 6 bases at V and 3 bases at J, leaving 12 bases unmatched. Germline lookup yields CDR1 SNHLY and CDR2 FYNNEI. This CDR3 region has 17 residues. The CDR3 sequence: CASRPGQAGAANEKLFF. The CDR3, as DNA: TGTGCCAGCAGGCCGGGACAGGCCGGCGCGGCTAATGAAAAACTGTTTTTT. Variable domain in full (rest from reference TRBV2 and TRBJ1-4): EPEVTQTPSHQVTQMGQEVILRCVPISNHLYFYWYRQILGQKVEFLVSFYNNEISEKSEIFDDQFSVERPDGSNFTLKIRSTKLEDSAMYFCASRPGQAGAANEKLFFGSGTQLSVL.

The CDR3 DNA follows: TGTGCCAGCAGTGGGGCGTCGGGGTTTTTGGGAAACACCATATATTTT. It specifies CASSGASGFLGNTIYF. The chain links TRBV7-2 to TRBJ1-3, with D maybe TRBD1 (5 bases). In germline, CDR1 is SGHTA, CDR2 FQGNSA. The CDR3 totals 16 residues. V was cut by 6 bases and J by 4 bases, with 19 bases left in between. The whole variable domain, remainder taken from reference TRBV7-2 and TRBJ1-3, is GAGVSQSPSNKVTEKGKDVELRCDPISGHTALYWYRQSLGQGLEFLIYFQGNSAPDKSGLPSDRFSAERTGGSVSTLTIQRTQQEDSAVYLCASSGASGFLGNTIYFGEGSWLTVV.

This sequence joins TRBV6-6 and TRBJ1-1, with D unresolved. The CDR3 is 14 amino acids. Germline loops: CDR1 MNHNY, CDR2 SVGAGI (reference sequence). With 5 bases removed from V and 4 bases from J, the gap between germline ends came to 14 bases. Here the CDR3 reads CASSREGGSTEAFF. CDR3 bases: TGTGCCAGCAGTCGGGAGGGCGGGAGCACTGAAGCTTTCTTT.

This clone was counted a single time. V usage is TRBV30 and J usage is TRBJ2-1; no firm D call. This CDR3 has 13 residues. Trimming removed 4 bases at V and 16 bases at J, with 23 bases between. Germline V gene data show CDR1 as GTSNPN and CDR2 as SVGIG (reference sequence). The CDR3 protein is CAWMPDNGSGSFF. The CDR3 nucleotides are TGTGCCTGGATGCCAGATAACGGGTCTGGAAGCTTCTTC.

V and J are TRBV5-4 and TRBJ1-2, with 9 bases aligning to TRBD1. Per germline, CDR1 SGHNT and CDR2 YYREEE (reference sequence). The CDR3 totals 14 residues. Trimming at V came to 0 bases and at J to 7 bases, leaving 4 bases not matched to a gene. CDR3 in amino acids: CASSLDRGRGGYTF. The CDR3 nucleotides read TGTGCCAGCAGCTTGGACAGGGGGCGCGGTGGCTACACCTTC.

The chain uses TRBV5-1 and TRBJ1-3; TRBD1 aligns across 12 bases. CDR1 and CDR2 (germline): SGHRS, YFSETQ. CDR3 length equals 16 residues. V was pared by 5 bases and J by 1 base, with 4 bases of the junction left unmatched. The CDR3 spells CASSPGQGASGNTIYF. The CDR3 DNA reads TGCGCCAGCAGTCCGGGACAGGGGGCGTCTGGAAACACCATATATTTT.

The chain carries TRBV11-2 and TRBJ1-2; D is uncertain. Deletions cut 0 bases from V and 4 bases from J, with 9 bases between. Germline V lookup: CDR1 SGHAT, CDR2 FQNNGV. The CDR3 is 14 residues long. The CDR3 sequence is CASSLDTTAYGYTF. In nucleotides, the CDR3 is TGTGCCAGCAGCTTAGATACGACTGCCTATGGCTACACCTTC.

This clone appeared once. This rearrangement joins TRBV28 to TRBJ2-1; 8 bases fit TRBD2. Trimming cost V 10 bases and J 10 bases; bases outside gene matches: 15. CDR3 size: 14 residues. Germline V CDR1 and CDR2: MDHEN, SYDVKM. DNA for the CDR3: TGTGCCACTCAGCGGGAGATGAGTGTAAGCGAGCAGTTCTTC. It yields the protein CATQREMSVSEQFF.

The chain recombines TRBV9 with TRBJ2-7; D may be TRBD1 (6 bases). Per germline, CDR1 SGDLS and CDR2 YYNGEE. The CDR3 is 15 amino acids. V was trimmed by 4 bases and J by 2 bases, leaving 16 bases between them. CDR3 sequence: CASSPRGDIPYEQYF. The CDR3 coding sequence is TGTGCCAGCAGCCCTCGTGGGGACATTCCCTACGAGCAGTACTTC.

V and J are TRBV28 and TRBJ1-2; tentative D call: TRBD1 (5 bases). The V gene lost 5 bases and the J gene lost 4 bases, with 14 bases spanning the gap. The CDR3 contains 14 residues. Per germline, CDR1 MDHEN and CDR2 SYDVKM. CDR3 in DNA: TGTGCCAGCAGTAAGGCGTGGGGACCCTATGGCTACACCTTC. The encoded protein is CASSKAWGPYGYTF.

Comment on this clone: One end of the junction fails to match germline, which may point to a read error. Additional DNA sequences in this sample encode the identical CDR3. This sequence joins TRBV2 and TRBJ1-2, with no clear D. The CDR3 runs to 15 residues. Germline V gene data show CDR1 as SNHLY and CDR2 as FYNNEI. The CDR3 DNA follows: TGCGCCAGCATTAGAGACACAAGCAGCAACTATGGCTACACCTTC. Translation: CASIRDTSSNYGYTF.

This clone appeared a few times. This CDR3 reads CASSVGAGEGNGYTF. CDR3 DNA: TGTGCCAGCAGCGTAGGGGCAGGGGAAGGGAATGGCTACACCTTC. This chain uses TRBV9 with TRBJ1-2, with TRBD1 as a possible D gene (6 bases). V lost 0 bases and J 6 bases, leaving 15 bases between the germline ends. Germline lookup yields CDR1 SGDLS and CDR2 YYNGEE. There are 15 residues in the CDR3.

Remarks on this clone: A read error is likely, as this CDR3 ends without the conserved phenylalanine or tryptophan. The chain has TRBV4-2 and TRBJ1-2; no clear D gene. The germline V and J ends were trimmed by 5 bases and 8 bases, with 12 bases remaining between them. The CDR3 length is 12 residues. CDR1 is LGHNA and CDR2 is YNFKEQ in the germline V gene. For the CDR3, the DNA is TGTGCCAGCAGCACCCTGGTAACCGGCTACACCCTC. It yields the protein CASSTLVTGYTL.

The CDR3 DNA is TGCGCCAGCAGCTTGGTTGGGGCAGGGGGCTCCTACGAGCAGTACTTC. It translates to CASSLVGAGGSYEQYF. The gene calls are TRBV5-1 and TRBJ2-7, with 7 bases that match TRBD1. The CDR3 contains 16 residues. Per germline, CDR1 SGHRS and CDR2 YFSETQ. The junction had 6 bases not matched to a gene; V was cut back by 0 bases and J by 0 bases. The variable domain in full, completed from reference TRBV5-1 and TRBJ2-7, reads KAGVTQTPRYLIKTRGQQVTLSCSPISGHRSVSWYQQTPGQGLQFLFEYFSETQRNKGNFPGRFSGRQFSNSRSEMNVSTLELGDSALYLCASSLVGAGGSYEQYFGPGTRLTVT.